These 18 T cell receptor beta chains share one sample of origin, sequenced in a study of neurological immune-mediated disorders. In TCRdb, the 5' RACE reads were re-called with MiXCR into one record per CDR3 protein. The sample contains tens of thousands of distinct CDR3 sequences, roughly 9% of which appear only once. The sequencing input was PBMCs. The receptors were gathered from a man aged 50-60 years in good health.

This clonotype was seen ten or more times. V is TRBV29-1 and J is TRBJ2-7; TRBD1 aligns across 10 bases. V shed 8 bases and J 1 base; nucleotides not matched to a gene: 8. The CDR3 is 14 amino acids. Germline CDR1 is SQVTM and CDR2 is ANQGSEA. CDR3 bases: TGCAGCATAAGTGGGACAGGGGCTTCCTACGAGCAGTACTTC. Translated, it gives CSISGTGASYEQYF.

CDR3 DNA: TGCGCCAGCAGCCAAGACCTAGCGGGACCGACCATAGAGCAGTTCTTC. Residues: CASSQDLAGPTIEQFF. This chain joins TRBV4-1 and TRBJ2-1; TRBD2 matches 9 bases. The CDR3 sequence is 16 residues long. V was pared by 0 bases and J by 10 bases, with 10 bases of the junction left unmatched. The germline gives CDR1 MGHRA, CDR2 YSYEKL.

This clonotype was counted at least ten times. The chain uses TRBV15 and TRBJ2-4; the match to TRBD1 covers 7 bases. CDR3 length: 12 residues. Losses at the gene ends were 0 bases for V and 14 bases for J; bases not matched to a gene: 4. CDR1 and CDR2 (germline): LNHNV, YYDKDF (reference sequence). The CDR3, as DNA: TGTGCCACCAGCAGAGATCGAGGACAGGAGTACTTC. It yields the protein CATSRDRGQEYF.

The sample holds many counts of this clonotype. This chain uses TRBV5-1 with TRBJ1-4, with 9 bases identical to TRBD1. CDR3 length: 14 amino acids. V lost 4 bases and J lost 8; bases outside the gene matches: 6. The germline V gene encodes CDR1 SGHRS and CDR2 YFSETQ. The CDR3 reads CASSEGQGIEKLFF. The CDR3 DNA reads TGCGCCAGCAGCGAAGGACAGGGGATAGAAAAACTGTTTTTT.

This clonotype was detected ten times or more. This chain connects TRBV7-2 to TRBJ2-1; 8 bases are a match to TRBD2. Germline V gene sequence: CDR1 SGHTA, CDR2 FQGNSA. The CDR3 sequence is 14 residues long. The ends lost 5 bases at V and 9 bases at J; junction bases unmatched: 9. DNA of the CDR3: TGTGCCAGCAGCCCGGGACTAGTACGGGGTGAGCAGTTCTTC. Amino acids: CASSPGLVRGEQFF. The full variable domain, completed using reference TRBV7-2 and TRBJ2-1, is GAGVSQSPSNKVTEKGKDVELRCDPISGHTALYWYRQSLGQGLEFLIYFQGNSAPDKSGLPSDRFSAERTGGSVSTLTIQRTQQEDSAVYLCASSPGLVRGEQFFGPGTRLTVL.

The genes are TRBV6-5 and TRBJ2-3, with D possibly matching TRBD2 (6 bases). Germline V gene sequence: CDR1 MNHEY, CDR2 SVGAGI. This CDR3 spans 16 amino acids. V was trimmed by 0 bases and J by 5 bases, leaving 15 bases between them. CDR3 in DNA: TGTGCCAGCAGTTACTCCCCGGGAGCTGAACAAGATACGCAGTATTTT. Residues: CASSYSPGAEQDTQYF.

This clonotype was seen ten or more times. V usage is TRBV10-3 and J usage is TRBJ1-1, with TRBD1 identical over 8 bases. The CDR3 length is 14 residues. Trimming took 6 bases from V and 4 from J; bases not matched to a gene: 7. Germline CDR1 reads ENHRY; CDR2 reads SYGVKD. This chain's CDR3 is CAIRITGGITEAFF. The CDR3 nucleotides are TGTGCCATCAGAATCACAGGGGGAATCACTGAAGCTTTCTTT.

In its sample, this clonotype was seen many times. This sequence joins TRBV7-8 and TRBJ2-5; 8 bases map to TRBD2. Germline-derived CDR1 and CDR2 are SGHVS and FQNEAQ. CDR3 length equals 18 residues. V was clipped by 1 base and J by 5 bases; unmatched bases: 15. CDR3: CASSLDKSGGPIGETQYF. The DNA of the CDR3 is TGTGCCAGCAGCTTAGACAAGTCGGGAGGGCCGATTGGGGAGACCCAGTACTTC.

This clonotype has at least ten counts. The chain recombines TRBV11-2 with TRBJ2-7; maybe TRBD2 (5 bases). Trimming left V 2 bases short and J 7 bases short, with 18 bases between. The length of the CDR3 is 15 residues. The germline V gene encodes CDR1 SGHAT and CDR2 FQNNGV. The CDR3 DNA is TGTGCCAGCAGCTTACGCGGGCAGACGATGGGGGAGCAGTACTTC. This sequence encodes CASSLRGQTMGEQYF.

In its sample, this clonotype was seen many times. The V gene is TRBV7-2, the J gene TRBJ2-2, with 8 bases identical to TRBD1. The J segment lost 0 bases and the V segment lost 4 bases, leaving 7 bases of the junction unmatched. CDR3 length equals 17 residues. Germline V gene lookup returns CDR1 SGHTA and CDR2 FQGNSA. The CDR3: CASSSGPGGSNTGELFF. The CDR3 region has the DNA TGTGCCAGCAGCTCCGGTCCAGGGGGCTCGAACACCGGGGAGCTGTTTTTT.

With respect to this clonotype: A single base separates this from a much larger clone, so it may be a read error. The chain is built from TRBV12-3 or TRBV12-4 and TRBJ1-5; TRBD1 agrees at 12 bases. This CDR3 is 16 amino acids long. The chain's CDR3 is CASSLGQGAAHQHQHF. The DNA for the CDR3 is TGTGCCAGCAGCTTGGGACAGGGGGCGGCCCATCAGCACCAGCATTTT.

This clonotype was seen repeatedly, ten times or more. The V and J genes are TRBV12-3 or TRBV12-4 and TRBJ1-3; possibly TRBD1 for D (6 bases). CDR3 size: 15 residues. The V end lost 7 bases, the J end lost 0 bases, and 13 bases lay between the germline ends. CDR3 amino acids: CASTTRGGSGNTIYF. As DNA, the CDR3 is TGTGCCAGCACAACGAGAGGGGGCTCTGGAAACACCATATATTTT.

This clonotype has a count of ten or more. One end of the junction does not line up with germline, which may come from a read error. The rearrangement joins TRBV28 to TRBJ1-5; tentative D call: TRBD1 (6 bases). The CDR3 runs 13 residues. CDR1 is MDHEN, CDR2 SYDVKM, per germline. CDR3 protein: CASRLSGAMPQHF. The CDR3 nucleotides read TGTGCCAGCAGGTTATCAGGGGCCATGCCCCAGCATTTT.

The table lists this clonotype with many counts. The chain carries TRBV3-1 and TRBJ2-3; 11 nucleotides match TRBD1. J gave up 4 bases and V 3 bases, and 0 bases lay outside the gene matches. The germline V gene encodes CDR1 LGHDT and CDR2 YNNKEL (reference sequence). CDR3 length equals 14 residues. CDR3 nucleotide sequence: TGTGCCAGCAGCCAGGGACAGGGGGCAGATACGCAGTATTTT. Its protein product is CASSQGQGADTQYF.

The CDR3 spells CSVSPLGSFANTGELFF. CDR3 coding DNA: TGCAGCGTTTCTCCATTGGGCAGTTTCGCGAACACCGGGGAGCTGTTTTTT. The chain is built from TRBV29-1 and TRBJ2-2; D is uncertain. With 5 bases removed from V and 0 bases from J, the gap between germline ends came to 19 bases. CDR1 is SQVTM, CDR2 ANQGSEA, per germline. The CDR3 has 17 amino acids.

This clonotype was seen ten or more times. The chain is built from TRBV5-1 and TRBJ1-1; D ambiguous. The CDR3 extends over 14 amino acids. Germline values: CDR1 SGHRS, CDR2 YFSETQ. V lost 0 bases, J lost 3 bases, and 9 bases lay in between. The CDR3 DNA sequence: TGCGCCAGCAGCTTGGCCCCCAGAGACACTGAAGCTTTCTTT. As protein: CASSLAPRDTEAFF.

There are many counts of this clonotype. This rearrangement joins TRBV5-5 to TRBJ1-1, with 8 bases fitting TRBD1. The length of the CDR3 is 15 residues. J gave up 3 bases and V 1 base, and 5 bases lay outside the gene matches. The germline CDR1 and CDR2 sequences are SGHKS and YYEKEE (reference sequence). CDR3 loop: CASSLSGGLDTEAFF. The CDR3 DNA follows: TGTGCCAGCAGCTTGTCAGGGGGCTTGGACACTGAAGCTTTCTTT.

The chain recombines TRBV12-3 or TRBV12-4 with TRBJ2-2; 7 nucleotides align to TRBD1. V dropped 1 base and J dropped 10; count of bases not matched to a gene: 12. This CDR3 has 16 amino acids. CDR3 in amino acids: CASSLGQGFLSEELFF. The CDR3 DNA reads TGTGCCAGCAGTTTAGGACAGGGATTTTTGTCCGAGGAGCTGTTTTTT.